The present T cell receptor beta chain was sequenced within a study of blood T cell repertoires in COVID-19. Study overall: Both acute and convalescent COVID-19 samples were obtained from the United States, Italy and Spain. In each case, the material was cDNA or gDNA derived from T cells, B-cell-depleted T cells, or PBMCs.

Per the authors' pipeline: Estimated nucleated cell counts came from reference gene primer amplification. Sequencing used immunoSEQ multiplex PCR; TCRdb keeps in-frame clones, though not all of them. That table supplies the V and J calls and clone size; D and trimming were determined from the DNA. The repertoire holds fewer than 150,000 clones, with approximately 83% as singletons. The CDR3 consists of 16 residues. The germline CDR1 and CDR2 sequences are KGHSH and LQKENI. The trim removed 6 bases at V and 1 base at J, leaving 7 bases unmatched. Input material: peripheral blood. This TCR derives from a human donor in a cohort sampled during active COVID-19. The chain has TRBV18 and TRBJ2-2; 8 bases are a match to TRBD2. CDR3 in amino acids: CASSRLTSENTGELFF. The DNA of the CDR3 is TGTGCCAGCTCCCGGTTGACTAGCGAGAACACCGGGGAGCTGTTTTTT.